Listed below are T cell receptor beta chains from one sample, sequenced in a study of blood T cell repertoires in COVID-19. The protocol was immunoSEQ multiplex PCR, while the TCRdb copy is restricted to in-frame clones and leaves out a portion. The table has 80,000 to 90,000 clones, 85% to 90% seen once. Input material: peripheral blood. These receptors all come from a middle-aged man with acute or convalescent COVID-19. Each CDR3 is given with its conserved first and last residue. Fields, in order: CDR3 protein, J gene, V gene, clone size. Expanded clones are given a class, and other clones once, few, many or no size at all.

CARGDSYTGELFF | TRBJ2-2 | TRBV2 | -
CATSLTGTSYETQYF | TRBJ2-5 | TRBV15 | -
CASSQDGGAINEKLFF | TRBJ1-4 | TRBV4-3 | -
CASSLGTSPDTQYF | TRBJ2-3 | TRBV11-3 | -
CASSSPSGRAANEQFF | TRBJ2-1 | TRBV13 | once
CASRPAQGGGNTIYF | TRBJ1-3 | TRBV6-6 | -
CASSLQGLGNQPQHF | TRBJ1-5 | TRBV5-5 | few
CASSLKTGFEAFF | TRBJ1-1 | TRBV3-1/TRBV3-2 | -
CASSQDSLAGVPDTQYF | TRBJ2-3 | TRBV13 | -
CASTLSGRGYNEQFF | TRBJ2-1 | TRBV6-5 | -
CASSRGQGATEAFF | TRBJ1-1 | TRBV27 | -
CASSPTGGSSYEQYF | TRBJ2-7 | TRBV4-3 | -
CASSRRSVGGNYNEQFF | TRBJ2-1 | TRBV7-8 | once
CASSPTPFTGEEETQYF | TRBJ2-5 | TRBV6-2/TRBV6-3 | -
CASSLYFGQSNQPQHF | TRBJ1-5 | TRBV7-8 | -
CATSDTSGRPYNEQFF | TRBJ2-1 | TRBV24-1 | -
CASSLTPRETQYF | TRBJ2-5 | TRBV11-3 | once
CSGAPNTEAFF | TRBJ1-1 | TRBV20-1 | -
CASSLGTGGSGNTIYF | TRBJ1-3 | TRBV18 | -
CASSVPGQGMNEQFF | TRBJ2-1 | TRBV5-6 | -
CASSPTGDIYGYTF | TRBJ1-2 | TRBV18 | -
CASSPGTGNYGYTF | TRBJ1-2 | TRBV5-4 | -
CASSPAPGDTQYF | TRBJ2-3 | TRBV18 | -
CASSPSLLREGRDEQFF | TRBJ2-1 | TRBV14 | -
CASSKQKNNSPLHF | TRBJ1-6 | TRBV21-1 | -
CASSFIQGSDEQFF | TRBJ2-1 | TRBV5-6 | -
CASWGQLAGEMTSTDTQYF | TRBJ2-3 | TRBV2 | once
CAISGGLAAEQYF | TRBJ2-7 | TRBV10-3 | -
CASSLALTGDDYGYTF | TRBJ1-2 | TRBV7-9 | once
CASSPQTGGDNSPLHF | TRBJ1-6 | TRBV5-1 | -
CASSLVLADTEAFF | TRBJ1-1 | TRBV5-1 | -
CASSQERVIGYTF | TRBJ1-2 | TRBV3-1/TRBV3-2 | few
CSVARGRYNEQFF | TRBJ2-1 | TRBV29-1 | -
CASSQEDREETQYF | TRBJ2-5 | TRBV5-4 | -
CSSRRGSTEAFF | TRBJ1-1 | TRBV29-1 | -
CASSPTGLGYTF | TRBJ1-2 | TRBV6-5 | -
CASNGLGRHEQFF | TRBJ2-1 | TRBV5-1 | -
CAWSVSGANYGYTF | TRBJ1-2 | TRBV30 | -
CASTPQGGEKLFF | TRBJ1-4 | TRBV5-5 | -
CASSQTGGNNYGYTF | TRBJ1-2 | TRBV7-3 | once
CASSPAGSYNEQFF | TRBJ2-1 | TRBV18 | -
CASTLDYDTGELFF | TRBJ2-2 | TRBV5-1 | -
CASSLRDTYNEQFF | TRBJ2-1 | TRBV27 | -
CATSPGAGANVLTF | TRBJ2-6 | TRBV10-1 | -
CASSQELGGPIANYGYTF | TRBJ1-2 | TRBV4-1 | -
CASSAFSSGRTYNEQFF | TRBJ2-1 | TRBV9 | -
CASSEGTGTFHTGELFF | TRBJ2-2 | TRBV6-1 | -
CASSVGQGALEQYF | TRBJ2-7 | TRBV9 | -
CASGLMRIEGYTF | TRBJ1-2 | TRBV12-5 | -
CASSETGTPSYEQYF | TRBJ2-7 | TRBV5-4 | -
CASSLRGGYTF | TRBJ1-2 | TRBV12-3/TRBV12-4 | -
CASSFLPRGSTGELFF | TRBJ2-2 | TRBV7-8 | -
CASSFSSTDTQYF | TRBJ2-3 | TRBV11-3 | few
CAWGTSGGNEQFF | TRBJ2-1 | TRBV30 | -